This TCR beta chain was recorded in a study of blood T cell repertoires in COVID-19. Study summary: Samples representing acute and convalescent COVID-19 were sourced from the United States, Italy and Spain. In each case, the material was cDNA or gDNA derived from T cells, B-cell-depleted T cells, or PBMCs.

Authors' analysis steps: Estimation of nucleated cell counts was performed using reference gene primer amplification. Produced via immunoSEQ multiplex PCR; TCRdb's table is partial and in-frame only. V and J calls and clone size are given by that table; D and trimming were obtained from the DNA. The table includes roughly 340,000 clones, more than 75% detected once. V was pared by 3 bases and J by 4 bases, with 9 bases of the junction left unmatched. Germline lookup yields CDR1 SGHVS and CDR2 FQNEAQ. The CDR3 covers 17 residues. The rearrangement uses TRBV7-8 and TRBJ1-2; 12 bases line up with TRBD1. The sample consisted of peripheral blood. This receptor was identified in a woman aged 18-29 years who had recovered from COVID-19. CDR3: CASSFSAGQGASYGYTF. As DNA, the CDR3 is TGTGCCAGCAGCTTTAGTGCGGGACAGGGGGCTAGCTATGGCTACACCTTC. The full variable domain, completed using reference TRBV7-8 and TRBJ1-2, is GAGVSQSPRYKVAKRGQDVALRCDPISGHVSLFWYQQALGQGPEFLTYFQNEAQLDKSGLPSDRFFAERPEGSVSTLKIQRTQQEDSAVYLCASSFSAGQGASYGYTFGSGTRLTVV.